This T cell receptor (beta chain) emerged from a study of blood T cell repertoires in COVID-19. As for the study in general: There were acute and convalescent COVID-19 samples, and they came from the United States, Italy and Spain. The analysed material was cDNA or gDNA that came from T cells, B-cell-depleted T cells, or PBMCs.

Measured with immunoSEQ multiplex PCR; TCRdb has only the in-frame clones, and not every one. Here the sample spans around 140,000 clones, 88% being singletons. V trimming: 5 bases; J trimming: 1 base; junction bases outside the gene matches: 12. This CDR3 contains 18 residues. Per germline, CDR1 SGHVS and CDR2 FQNEAQ. The material sequenced was peripheral blood. J is TRBJ1-5 and V is TRBV7-8; 9 nucleotides match TRBD1. This receptor was obtained from a man in his 70s with acute or convalescent COVID-19. The DNA of the CDR3 is TGTGCCAGCAGCGGCGGGACAGGGATTTTTGGGAGCAATCAGCCCCAGCATTTT. As protein: CASSGGTGIFGSNQPQHF.